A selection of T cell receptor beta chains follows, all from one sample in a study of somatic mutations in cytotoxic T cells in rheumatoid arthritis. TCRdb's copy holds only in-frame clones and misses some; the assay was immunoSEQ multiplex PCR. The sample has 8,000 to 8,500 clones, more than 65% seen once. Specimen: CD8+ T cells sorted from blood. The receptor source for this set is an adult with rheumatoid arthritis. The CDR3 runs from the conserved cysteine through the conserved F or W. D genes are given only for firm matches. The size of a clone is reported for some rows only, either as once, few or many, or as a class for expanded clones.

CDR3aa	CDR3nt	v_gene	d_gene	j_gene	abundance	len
CASSARLADTYNEQFF	TGTGCCAGCAGCGCCCGACTAGCAGATACCTACAATGAGCAGTTCTTC	TRBV9	TRBD2	TRBJ2-1	NA	16
CASSEWADSYEQYF	TGTGCCAGCAGTGAATGGGCAGACTCCTACGAGCAGTACTTC	TRBV6-1	NA	TRBJ2-7	NA	14
CASSVRGLPDTQYF	TGTGCCAGCAGCGTCAGGGGGCTTCCAGATACGCAGTATTTT	TRBV11-2	TRBD1	TRBJ2-3	NA	14
CASGTVEETQYF	TGTGCCAGCGGGACAGTCGAGGAGACCCAGTACTTC	TRBV6-5	TRBD1	TRBJ2-5	NA	12
CASSLEGPGPLNTQYF	TGTGCCAGCAGCCTAGAGGGGCCCGGCCCCCTTAATACGCAGTATTTT	TRBV7-9	NA	TRBJ2-3	NA	16
CASSPSGAGNTIYF	TGTGCCAGCAGCCCCTCGGGGGCGGGAAACACCATATATTTT	TRBV7-2	NA	TRBJ1-3	NA	14
CASSPDRPQHF	TGTGCCAGCAGTCCGGACCGGCCCCAGCATTTT	TRBV28	NA	TRBJ1-5	NA	11
CASSPLTGGTEAFF	TGTGCCAGCAGTCCCCTGACAGGGGGCACTGAAGCTTTCTTT	TRBV2	TRBD1	TRBJ1-1	NA	14
CASSKDGGDNQPQHF	TGTGCCAGCAGTAAGGACGGGGGGGACAATCAGCCCCAGCATTTT	TRBV2	NA	TRBJ1-5	NA	15
CASSSLRQSGTDTQYF	TGTGCCAGCAGCTCACTTCGACAGTCAGGCACAGATACGCAGTATTTT	TRBV28	NA	TRBJ2-3	NA	16
CASSSLPGTTTYEQYF	TGCGCCAGCAGCTCCTTGCCCGGGACAACAACCTACGAGCAGTACTTC	TRBV5-1	NA	TRBJ2-7	NA	16
CASSQDGFSSYEQYF	TGCGCCAGCAGCCAAGATGGGTTCTCCTCCTACGAGCAGTACTTC	TRBV4-3	NA	TRBJ2-7	NA	15
CASSPLSYEQYF	TGTGCCAGCTCACCGCTCTCCTACGAGCAGTACTTC	TRBV18	NA	TRBJ2-7	few	12
CASSSRDRGSGGETQYF	TGTGCCAGCAGCTCCCGGGACAGGGGGTCGGGTGGAGAGACCCAGTACTTC	TRBV7-8	TRBD1	TRBJ2-5	NA	17
CASSPQGRVGYTF	TGTGCCAGCAGCCCTCAGGGCAGGGTTGGCTACACCTTC	TRBV5-5	NA	TRBJ1-2	NA	13
CARPGTGRTDTQYF	TGTGCCAGACCCGGGACAGGCCGCACAGATACGCAGTATTTT	TRBV6-1	TRBD1	TRBJ2-3	NA	14
CASSSGVAGANVLTF	TGTGCCAGCAGTTCGGGGGTAGCTGGGGCCAACGTCCTGACTTTC	TRBV6-5	NA	TRBJ2-6	NA	15
CAWIGEEFPPWNEQFF	TGTGCCTGGATAGGGGAGGAATTCCCCCCGTGGAATGAGCAGTTCTTC	TRBV30	NA	TRBJ2-1	once	16